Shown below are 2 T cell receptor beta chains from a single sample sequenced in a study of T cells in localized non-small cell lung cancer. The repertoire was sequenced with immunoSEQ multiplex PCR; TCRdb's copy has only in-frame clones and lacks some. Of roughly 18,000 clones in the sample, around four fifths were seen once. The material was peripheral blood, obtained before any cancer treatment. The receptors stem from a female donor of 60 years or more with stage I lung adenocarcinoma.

The chain's CDR3 is CAWSVQTEAFF. The CDR3, as DNA: TGTGCCTGGAGTGTACAGACTGAAGCTTTCTTT. The chain recombines TRBV30 with TRBJ1-1; D remains ambiguous. The CDR3 is made up of 11 amino acids. V dropped 0 bases and J dropped 5 bases, with 4 bases sitting between them. The germline CDR1 and CDR2 sequences are GTSNPN and SVGIG (reference sequence).

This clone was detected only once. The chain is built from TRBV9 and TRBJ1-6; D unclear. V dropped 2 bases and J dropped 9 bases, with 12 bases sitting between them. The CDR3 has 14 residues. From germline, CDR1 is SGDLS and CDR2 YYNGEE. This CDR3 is CASSVSGEGSPLHF. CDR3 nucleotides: TGTGCCAGCAGCGTGTCCGGGGAGGGTTCACCCCTCCACTTT.